The 22 T cell receptor beta chains in this list originate from one sample, sequenced in a study of cytomegalovirus exposure and HLA in healthy donors. Primers included in the PCR were 60 Vbeta and 13 Jbeta primers. Profiling relied on immunoSEQ multiplex PCR, and the TCRdb table lists in-frame clones only, not all of them. The data contain 75,000 to 100,000 clones, about 77% of them singletons. Sequencing was performed on PBMCs. Every receptor here comes from a man aged 35-49 years in good health and CMV-seronegative.

For this clone: In the same sample, other DNA sequences code for this CDR3. This chain uses TRBV5-1 with TRBJ1-1; 8 bases are a match to TRBD1. V shed 2 bases and J 0 bases; nucleotides not matched to a gene: 3. Looked up from germline, CDR1 is SGHRS and CDR2 is YFSETQ. The CDR3 has 15 amino acids. The chain's CDR3 is CASSLQGGLNTEAFF. The CDR3 DNA reads as TGCGCCAGCAGCTTACAGGGGGGCCTGAACACTGAAGCTTTCTTT.

In DNA form, the CDR3 reads TGCAGCGTTGAAGCTGCGGATACGCAGTATTTT. Its translation is CSVEAADTQYF. The chain is built from TRBV29-1 and TRBJ2-3; D gene ambiguous. V was pared by 1 base and J by 6 bases, with 5 bases between. The length of the CDR3 is 11 residues. Germline V gene sequence: CDR1 SQVTM, CDR2 ANQGSEA.

The rearrangement uses TRBV29-1 and TRBJ1-5, with 9 bases identical to TRBD1. V shed 6 bases and J 1 base; nucleotides not matched to a gene: 4. The CDR3 consists of 14 residues. Looked up from germline, CDR1 is SQVTM and CDR2 is ANQGSEA. CDR3: CSVLDRGSNQPQHF. The DNA of the CDR3 is TGCAGCGTCCTGGACAGGGGAAGCAATCAGCCCCAGCATTTT.

The gene calls are TRBV2 and TRBJ2-3, with a possible D match to TRBD2 (5 bases). Germline V CDR1 and CDR2: SNHLY, FYNNEI. This CDR3 region has 13 residues. Trimming cost V 9 bases and J 2 bases, with 12 bases left between them. In nucleotides, the CDR3 is TGTGCCAGTACCCGGGATCTCACAGATACGCAGTATTTT. Translated, it gives CASTRDLTDTQYF.

The table lists this clone with a count of one. The chain carries TRBV30 and TRBJ2-2, with a tentative D call TRBD1 (5 bases). V was clipped by 7 bases and J by 1 base, with 13 bases between them. The length of the CDR3 is 14 residues. Germline-derived CDR1 and CDR2 are GTSNPN and SVGIG (reference sequence). CDR3 residues: CAYTGSGNTGELFF. The CDR3 DNA is TGTGCCTACACAGGAAGTGGGAACACCGGGGAGCTGTTTTTT.

The chain joins TRBV30 to TRBJ2-1; possible D gene TRBD1, 5 bases. The CDR3 consists of 15 residues. V was trimmed by 3 bases and J by 5 bases, leaving 17 bases between them. Per the germline V gene, CDR1 is GTSNPN and CDR2 is SVGIG (reference sequence). CDR3 amino acids: CAWRGQAKINNEQFF. CDR3 DNA: TGTGCCTGGAGGGGGCAGGCCAAGATCAACAATGAGCAGTTCTTC.

The V call is TRBV4-2, the J call TRBJ2-7, with 10 bases lining up with TRBD2. Looked up from germline, CDR1 is LGHNA and CDR2 is YNFKEQ. V shed 1 base and J 0 bases; nucleotides not matched to a gene: 3. The CDR3 has 16 residues. CDR3: CASSQVPSGSSYEQYF. The CDR3, as DNA: TGTGCCAGCAGCCAAGTTCCTAGCGGGAGCTCCTACGAGCAGTACTTC.

The rearrangement uses TRBV9 and TRBJ2-5; 12 bases fit TRBD2. Germline-derived CDR1 and CDR2 are SGDLS and YYNGEE. V lost 1 base, J lost 1 base, and 5 bases stayed unmatched. The CDR3 contains 17 residues. Here the CDR3 reads CASSVTTLAGGQETQYF. In nucleotides, the CDR3 is TGTGCCAGCAGCGTAACCACACTAGCGGGGGGCCAAGAGACCCAGTACTTC.

The V and J genes are TRBV5-1 and TRBJ1-5, with D perhaps matching TRBD1 (6 bases). The CDR3 extends over 15 amino acids. Between the trimmed V and J ends, which lost 0 bases and 3 bases, there was a span of 10 bases. Per the germline V gene, CDR1 is SGHRS and CDR2 is YFSETQ. The CDR3 region has the DNA TGCGCCAGCAGCTTGGAAGGGACACACAATCAGCCCCAGCATTTT. Its translation is CASSLEGTHNQPQHF.

This rearrangement joins TRBV18 to TRBJ1-1; possibly TRBD1 for D (5 bases). Germline loops: CDR1 KGHSH, CDR2 LQKENI. Trimming cost V 3 bases and J 2 bases, with 7 bases left between them. This CDR3 contains 13 residues. CDR3 DNA sequence: TGTGCCAGCTCACCGACAGCCAACACTGAAGCTTTCTTT. This codes for CASSPTANTEAFF.

J is TRBJ1-5 and V is TRBV6-1; 7 bases map to TRBD1. Germline CDR1 and CDR2: MNHNS and SASEGT. The CDR3 spans 15 residues. V shed 1 base and J 6 bases; nucleotides not matched to a gene: 6. This CDR3 reads CASSEGDRAVQPQHF. CDR3 nucleotide sequence: TGTGCCAGCAGTGAAGGCGACAGGGCAGTTCAGCCCCAGCATTTT.

This clone showed up just once. V is TRBV25-1 and J is TRBJ1-5; D possibly corresponds to TRBD1 (5 bases). CDR3 size: 16 residues. Per the germline V gene, CDR1 is MGHDK and CDR2 is SYGVNS. V was shortened by 1 base and J by 8 bases, with 18 bases between the two germline ends. The CDR3 coding sequence is TGTGCCAGCAGTGAATTTATAGGGGCCTGGGGCAAGCCCCAGCATTTT. Protein product: CASSEFIGAWGKPQHF.

The rearrangement uses TRBV11-2 and TRBJ2-7; 9 nucleotides agree with TRBD2. The CDR3 is made up of 18 amino acids. Germline lookup yields CDR1 SGHAT and CDR2 FQNNGV. The V and J ends lost 1 base and 0 bases, in that order; junction bases with no gene match: 10. The CDR3 spells CASSLVPSGTSSSYEQYF. For the CDR3, the DNA is TGTGCCAGCAGCTTAGTCCCTAGCGGGACTTCAAGCTCCTACGAGCAGTACTTC.

The V call is TRBV2, the J call TRBJ2-1; 7 bases agree with TRBD1. V shed 7 bases, J shed 6 bases, and the junction held 6 bases outside the gene matches. There are 13 residues in the CDR3. Germline lookup yields CDR1 SNHLY and CDR2 FYNNEI. CDR3 residues: CASTGQPPNEQFF. In DNA, the CDR3 is TGTGCCAGCACGGGACAGCCCCCCAATGAGCAGTTCTTC.

The chain combines TRBV6-6 with TRBJ2-5; 11 bases map to TRBD2. Losses at the gene ends were 5 bases for V and 5 bases for J; bases not matched to a gene: 10. From germline, CDR1 is MNHNY and CDR2 SVGAGI (reference sequence). This CDR3 has 16 residues. The CDR3 DNA follows: TGTGCCAGCAGTCCCTTTATAGCGGGGGGGCACGAGACCCAGTACTTC. Translated: CASSPFIAGGHETQYF.

The V and J genes are TRBV7-8 and TRBJ1-5, with 8 bases that match TRBD1. The V gene end was trimmed by 7 bases and the J gene end by 5 bases; junction bases not matched to a gene: 10. The CDR3 has 15 amino acids. Germline CDR1 and CDR2: SGHVS and FQNEAQ. The CDR3 protein is CASNPGQGNDQPQHF. CDR3 DNA sequence: TGTGCCAGCAACCCAGGACAGGGAAACGATCAGCCCCAGCATTTT.

The V and J genes are TRBV19 and TRBJ1-3, with D tentatively TRBD1 (6 bases). The CDR3 is 19 residues long. Per the germline V gene, CDR1 is LNHDA and CDR2 is SQIVND (reference sequence). Deletions cut 2 bases from V and 0 bases from J, with 20 bases between. CDR3 amino acids: CASSIYHRDKSRSGNTIYF. The CDR3 DNA reads as TGTGCCAGTAGTATATACCACAGGGACAAGAGCCGCTCTGGAAACACCATATATTTT. Full variable domain (outside the CDR3, taken from reference TRBV19 and TRBJ1-3): DGGITQSPKYLFRKEGQNVTLSCEQNLNHDAMYWYRQDPGQGLRLIYYSQIVNDFQKGDIAEGYSVSREKKESFPLTVTSAQKNPTAFYLCASSIYHRDKSRSGNTIYFGEGSWLTVV.

V is TRBV28 and J is TRBJ1-2; D is undetermined. V lost 5 bases and J lost 5, with 6 bases in between. There are 11 residues in the CDR3. The germline CDR1 and CDR2 sequences are MDHEN and SYDVKM. CDR3 sequence: CASSRQYGYTF. The CDR3 DNA sequence: TGTGCCAGCAGTCGCCAGTATGGCTACACCTTC.

In this sample, this clone turned up once. This rearrangement joins TRBV30 to TRBJ2-1, with 7 positions matching TRBD1. The CDR3 spans 13 residues. CDR1 and CDR2 (germline): GTSNPN, SVGIG (reference sequence). With 8 bases clipped from V and 5 bases from J, the junction kept 9 bases outside the gene matches. The CDR3 sequence is CAGKDRSHNEQFF. The CDR3 nucleotides are TGTGCCGGAAAGGACAGGTCCCACAATGAGCAGTTCTTC. Combining the CDR3 with reference TRBV30 and TRBJ2-1 gives the whole variable domain SQTIHQWPATLVQPVGSPLSLECTVEGTSNPNLYWYRQAAGRGLQLLFYSVGIGQISSEVPQNLSASRPQDRQFILSSKKLLLSDSGFYLCAGKDRSHNEQFFGPGTRLTVL.

The CDR3 DNA follows: TGTGCCAGCAGTGCGGAGAGCGGGGGGCGCACAGATACGCAGTATTTT. Translation gives CASSAESGGRTDTQYF. This chain links TRBV6-1 with TRBJ2-3, with 9 nucleotides matching TRBD2. The germline CDR1 and CDR2 sequences are MNHNS and SASEGT. The CDR3 contains 16 residues. Germline trimming cut 4 bases from V and 1 base from J; bases unmatched to any gene: 6.

The V call is TRBV5-1, the J call TRBJ1-2, with 10 bases matching TRBD1. J gave up 4 bases and V 3 bases, and 15 bases lay outside the gene matches. Germline V CDR1 and CDR2: SGHRS, YFSETQ. The CDR3 has 18 amino acids. CDR3 nucleotides: TGCGCCAGCAGCTCCCGACCGACCGGGACAGGGGAATCCTATGGCTACACCTTC. Its translation is CASSSRPTGTGESYGYTF.

This clone showed up just a few times. This chain links TRBV28 with TRBJ2-1; perhaps TRBD1 as D (6 bases). The CDR3 spans 16 residues. Trimming left V 5 bases short and J 5 bases short, with 19 bases between. Germline values: CDR1 MDHEN, CDR2 SYDVKM. Here the CDR3 DNA reads TGTGCCAGCAGTCTCCCCAGGGGCTCTTCAAACAATGAGCAGTTCTTC. Its translation is CASSLPRGSSNNEQFF.